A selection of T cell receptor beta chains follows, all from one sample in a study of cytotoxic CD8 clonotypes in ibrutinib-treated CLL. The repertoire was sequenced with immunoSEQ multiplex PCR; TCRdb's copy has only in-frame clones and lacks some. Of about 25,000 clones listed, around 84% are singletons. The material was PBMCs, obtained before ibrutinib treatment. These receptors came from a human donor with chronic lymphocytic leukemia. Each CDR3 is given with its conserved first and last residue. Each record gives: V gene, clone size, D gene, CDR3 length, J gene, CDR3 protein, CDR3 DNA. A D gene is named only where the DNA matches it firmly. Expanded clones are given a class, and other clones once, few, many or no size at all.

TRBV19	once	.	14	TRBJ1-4	CASARGLNQEKLFF	TGTGCCAGTGCCCGGGGACTTAACCAAGAAAAACTGTTTTTT
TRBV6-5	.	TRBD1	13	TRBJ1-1	CASRGQGGTEAFF	TGTGCCAGCAGGGGACAGGGGGGGACTGAAGCTTTCTTT
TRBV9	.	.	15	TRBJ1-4	CASSVGGARGEKLFF	TGTGCCAGCAGCGTAGGAGGGGCCCGTGGTGAAAAACTGTTTTTT
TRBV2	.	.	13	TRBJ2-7	CAGGRGSSYEQYF	TGTGCCGGGGGGAGGGGGAGCTCCTACGAGCAGTACTTC
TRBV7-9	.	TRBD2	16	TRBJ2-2	CASSTLAGEGTGELFF	TGTGCCAGCAGCACGCTAGCGGGAGAGGGAACCGGGGAGCTGTTTTTT
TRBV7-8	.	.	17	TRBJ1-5	CASSQLGAFFRDQPQHF	TGTGCCAGCAGCCAGCTCGGGGCCTTTTTTAGGGATCAGCCCCAGCATTTT
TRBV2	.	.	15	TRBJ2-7	CATQPQSMSSYEQYF	TGTGCCACCCAACCCCAAAGCATGAGCTCCTACGAGCAGTACTTC
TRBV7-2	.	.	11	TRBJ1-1	CASSLVREAFF	TGTGCCAGCAGCCTCGTACGTGAAGCTTTCTTT
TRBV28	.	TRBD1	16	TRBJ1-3	CASGQTGEGSGNTIYF	TGTGCCAGCGGGCAGACAGGGGAAGGGTCTGGAAACACCATATATTTT
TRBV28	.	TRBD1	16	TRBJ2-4	CASTDRGRFAKNIQYF	TGTGCCAGCACCGACAGGGGGCGCTTTGCCAAAAACATTCAGTACTTC
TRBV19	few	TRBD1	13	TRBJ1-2	CASTEQGAGGYTF	TGTGCCAGCACCGAACAGGGGGCCGGAGGCTACACCTTC
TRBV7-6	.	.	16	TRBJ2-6	CASSLGGHAGANVLTF	TGTGCCAGCAGCCTAGGCGGGCACGCTGGGGCCAACGTCCTGACTTTC
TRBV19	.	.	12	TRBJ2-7	CASSKDRYEQYF	TGTGCCAGTAGTAAGGACCGCTACGAGCAGTACTTC
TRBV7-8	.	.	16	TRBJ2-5	CASSLRPPTGQETQYF	TGTGCCAGCAGCTTAAGACCTCCAACAGGGCAAGAGACCCAGTACTTC
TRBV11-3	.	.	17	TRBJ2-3	CASSLCRAQECTDTQYF	TGTGCCAGCAGCTTGTGTCGGGCACAGGAATGCACAGATACGCAGTATTTT
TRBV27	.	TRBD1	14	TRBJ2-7	CASSFRDRGREQYF	TGTGCCAGCAGCTTCCGGGACAGGGGTAGAGAGCAGTACTTC
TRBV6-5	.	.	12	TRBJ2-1	CASSQIGGEQFF	TGTGCCAGCAGCCAGATCGGGGGTGAGCAGTTCTTC
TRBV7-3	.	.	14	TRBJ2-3	CASSQGDSAGTQYF	TGTGCCAGCAGCCAGGGGGACTCCGCGGGTACGCAGTATTTT
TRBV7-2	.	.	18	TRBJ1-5	CASSVDSDVSASNQPQHF	TGTGCCAGCAGCGTGGACAGCGACGTGTCCGCTAGCAATCAGCCCCAGCATTTT
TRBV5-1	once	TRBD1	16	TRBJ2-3	CASSYRQGANEGTQYF	TGCGCCAGCAGCTACCGACAGGGGGCAAATGAAGGTACGCAGTATTTT
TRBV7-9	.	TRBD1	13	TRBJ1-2	CASSRDRADGYTF	TGTGCCAGCAGCAGAGACAGGGCGGATGGCTACACCTTC
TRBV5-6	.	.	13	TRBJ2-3	CASSLEPTDTQYF	TGTGCCAGCAGCTTGGAGCCGACAGATACGCAGTATTTT
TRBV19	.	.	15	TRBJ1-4	CASSPGRGDWEKLFF	TGTGCCAGTAGTCCCGGTCGGGGGGATTGGGAAAAACTGTTTTTT
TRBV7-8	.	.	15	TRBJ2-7	CASSLVRSMRGEQYF	TGTGCCAGCAGCTTAGTTCGCAGCATGCGTGGGGAGCAGTACTTC
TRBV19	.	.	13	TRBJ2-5	CASSMVGAETQYF	TGTGCCAGTAGTATGGTGGGAGCAGAGACCCAGTACTTC
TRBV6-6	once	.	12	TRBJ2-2	CASSPKTGELFF	TGTGCCAGCAGTCCGAAGACCGGGGAGCTGTTTTTT
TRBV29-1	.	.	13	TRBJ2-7	CSVDPRGGREQYF	TGCAGCGTTGACCCCAGGGGAGGGAGGGAGCAGTACTTC
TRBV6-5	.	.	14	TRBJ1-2	CASSYGRGTYGYTF	TGTGCCAGCAGTTACGGCCGGGGGACCTATGGCTACACCTTC
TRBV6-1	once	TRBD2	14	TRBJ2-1	CASMVAGARNEQFF	TGTGCCAGCATGGTAGCGGGAGCCCGCAATGAGCAGTTCTTC
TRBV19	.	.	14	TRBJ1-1	CASSRHRDGTEAFF	TGTGCCAGTAGTAGGCACAGGGATGGAACTGAAGCTTTCTTT